Presented here are 32 T cell receptor beta chains from one specimen sequenced in a study of graft-versus-host responses after intestinal transplantation. The data were produced by immunoSEQ multiplex PCR, yet TCRdb's version contains in-frame clones alone and is incomplete. The sample consists of approximately 63,000 clones, 89% of them appearing once. Intraepithelial lymphocytes and lamina propria lymphocytes were released through processing of graft tissue. Sample: ileum tissue, taken roughly 390 days after transplant. The receptors here all came from a human patient who received an intestinal transplant, so some T cells may come from the graft donor.

V is TRBV29-1 and J is TRBJ2-3; perhaps TRBD1 as D (7 bases). CDR3 length equals 18 residues. Germline V gene data show CDR1 as SQVTM and CDR2 as ANQGSEA. V was cut by 0 bases and J by 2 bases, with 21 bases left in between. CDR3 loop: CSVEDQEGAESFTDTQYF. In DNA form, the CDR3 reads TGCAGCGTTGAAGATCAGGAGGGGGCCGAGTCCTTCACAGATACGCAGTATTTT.

This chain links TRBV10-2 with TRBJ2-5; no clear D gene. Trimming took 5 bases from V and 5 from J, leaving 6 bases between them. The CDR3 length is 11 residues. Looked up from germline, CDR1 is WSHSY and CDR2 is SAAADI. Written as DNA, the CDR3 is TGCGCCAGCAGTCCGAAGGAGACCCAGTACTTC. As protein: CASSPKETQYF.

This chain joins TRBV6-6 and TRBJ2-1; D is perhaps TRBD2 (6 bases). CDR1 is MNHNY, CDR2 SVGAGI, per germline (reference sequence). The CDR3 extends over 16 amino acids. Trimming cost V 2 bases and J 5 bases, with 16 bases left between them. The DNA for the CDR3 is TGTGCCAGCAGTTACGCTAGGGGCGGGGTGAACAATGAGCAGTTCTTC. Protein product: CASSYARGGVNNEQFF.

The V call is TRBV4-1, the J call TRBJ2-6; no clear D. Between the trimmed V and J ends, which lost 0 bases and 0 bases, there was a span of 15 bases. The CDR3 contains 19 residues. The germline V gene encodes CDR1 MGHRA and CDR2 YSYEKL. CDR3 DNA sequence: TGCGCCAGCAGCCAAGATTGGAACGGATTTAGCTCTGGGGCCAACGTCCTGACTTTC. Translated: CASSQDWNGFSSGANVLTF.

The chain joins TRBV21-1 to TRBJ1-2; whether TRBD1, the table's D call, matches the DNA was not checked. TRBV21-1 represents a pseudogene. This CDR3 is 14 amino acids long. The CDR3 loop reads CASSFPDRNYGYTF. The CDR3 coding sequence is TGTGCCAGCAGCTTCCCCGACAGAAACTATGGCTACACCTTC.

The gene calls are TRBV11-1 and TRBJ1-2, with TRBD1 matching over 7 bases. This CDR3 is 14 amino acids long. The ends lost 5 bases at V and 2 bases at J; junction bases unmatched: 5. Germline V gives CDR1 SGHAT, CDR2 FQDESV (reference sequence). CDR3 residues: CASSTATGNYGYTF. CDR3 DNA: TGTGCCAGCAGCACCGCGACAGGGAACTATGGCTACACCTTC.

The chain recombines TRBV2 with TRBJ2-5; a possible D gene is TRBD1 (6 bases). V lost 6 bases, J lost 5 bases, and 10 bases lay in between. The germline gives CDR1 SNHLY, CDR2 FYNNEI. The CDR3 loop spans 12 amino acids. For the CDR3, the DNA is TGTGCCAGCAGGTCAGGGGTGGAGACCCAGTACTTC. Translating gives CASRSGVETQYF. Variable domain in full (rest from reference TRBV2 and TRBJ2-5): EPEVTQTPSHQVTQMGQEVILRCVPISNHLYFYWYRQILGQKVEFLVSFYNNEISEKSEIFDDQFSVERPDGSNFTLKIRSTKLEDSAMYFCASRSGVETQYFGPGTRLLVL.

This clone was seen a few times. V gene TRBV28 combines with J gene TRBJ2-7, with D possibly TRBD2 on 7 matching bases. The CDR3 length is 20 residues. Germline V gives CDR1 MDHEN, CDR2 SYDVKM. V was shortened by 3 bases and J by 4 bases, with 31 bases between the two germline ends. In DNA form, the CDR3 reads TGTGCCAGCAGTTTTATATCGGATGTTGGGGGCGGGGGACTACCTTACGAGCAGTACTTC. It is translated as CASSFISDVGGGGLPYEQYF.

The chain joins TRBV5-5 to TRBJ2-3; TRBD1 matches at 8 bases. This CDR3 region has 15 residues. V shed 2 bases, J shed 3 bases, and the junction held 5 bases outside the gene matches. Per germline, CDR1 SGHKS and CDR2 YYEKEE (reference sequence). The CDR3 sequence is CASSFRQGATDTQYF. The DNA of the CDR3 is TGTGCCAGCAGCTTCCGGCAGGGGGCTACAGATACGCAGTATTTT.

In regard to this clone: A read error may produce the germline difference seen at one junction end. The chain joins TRBV7-7 to TRBJ2-3; 8 bases map to TRBD2. This CDR3 has 15 residues. Germline V gene lookup returns CDR1 SSHAT and CDR2 FNYEAQ (reference sequence). The DNA for the CDR3 is TGTGCTAGCAGCTTAGGAGTAGCGGGAATAGATACGCAGTATTTT. This sequence encodes CASSLGVAGIDTQYF.

As to this clone: Its ends do not fully match the called genes, so a read error is possible. The chain combines TRBV7-9 with TRBJ2-7; tentative D call: TRBD2 (5 bases). CDR3 size: 12 residues. Germline lookup yields CDR1 SEHNR and CDR2 FQNEAQ (reference sequence). The CDR3 spells CASSLALDGERF. In DNA, the CDR3 is TGTGCCAGCAGCTTAGCGCTGGACGGGGAACGATTC. Full variable domain (missing parts from reference TRBV7-9 and TRBJ2-7): DTGVSQNPRHKITKRGQNVTFRCDPISEHNRLYWYRQTLGQGPEFLTYFQNEAQLEKSRLLSDRFSAERPKGSFSTLEIQRTEQGDSAMYLCASSLALDGERFGPGTRLTVT.

The V gene is TRBV6-5, the J gene TRBJ1-1; no clear D gene. Germline lookup yields CDR1 MNHEY and CDR2 SVGAGI. The ends were cut back, 6 bases at V and 10 bases at J, with 18 bases in the middle. The CDR3 consists of 13 residues. The CDR3 DNA is TGTGCCAGCAGCGAACCTACTAGGAACCGAGCTTTCTTT. This translates into CASSEPTRNRAFF.

The gene calls are TRBV5-4 and TRBJ1-1; D not resolved. Germline-derived CDR1 and CDR2 are SGHNT and YYREEE (reference sequence). Trimming took 3 bases from V and 1 from J, leaving 7 bases between them. This CDR3 region has 13 residues. The CDR3 protein is CASSSTPNTEAFF. CDR3 bases: TGTGCCAGCAGCTCTACACCGAACACTGAAGCTTTCTTT.

The chain joins TRBV25-1 to TRBJ2-1; D remains unclear. The CDR3 runs to 13 residues. The germline CDR1 and CDR2 sequences are MGHDK and SYGVNS. The V end lost 2 bases, the J end lost 8 bases, and 10 bases lay between the germline ends. DNA for the CDR3: TGTGCCAGCAGTGAACTCGGTGCCGATGAGCAGTTCTTC. The encoded protein is CASSELGADEQFF.

The J gene is TRBJ1-1, the V gene TRBV7-9, with a weak D call TRBD1 (5 bases). The V gene lost 5 bases and the J gene lost 4 bases, with 14 bases spanning the gap. Germline V gene sequence: CDR1 SEHNR, CDR2 FQNEAQ (reference sequence). The CDR3 extends over 14 amino acids. CDR3: CASSPSWGGTEAFF. As DNA, the CDR3 is TGTGCCAGCAGCCCTAGTTGGGGGGGCACTGAAGCTTTCTTT. Looking up the rest from reference TRBV7-9 and TRBJ1-1 gives the full variable domain: DTGVSQNPRHKITKRGQNVTFRCDPISEHNRLYWYRQTLGQGPEFLTYFQNEAQLEKSRLLSDRFSAERPKGSFSTLEIQRTEQGDSAMYLCASSPSWGGTEAFFGQGTRLTVV.

This clone was detected only a few times. The chain couples TRBV19 to TRBJ1-1; D is unresolved. The V gene lost 5 bases and the J gene lost 2 bases, with 9 bases spanning the gap. The CDR3 has 13 amino acids. Per germline, CDR1 LNHDA and CDR2 SQIVND (reference sequence). CDR3 coding DNA: TGTGCCAGTAGTTGGGCGGATAACACTGAAGCTTTCTTT. It yields the protein CASSWADNTEAFF.

The chain employs TRBV15 and TRBJ1-2; 10 positions match TRBD1. The CDR3 is 15 amino acids. V trimming: 1 base; J trimming: 6 bases; junction bases outside the gene matches: 5. Germline values: CDR1 LNHNV, CDR2 YYDKDF (reference sequence). Here the CDR3 DNA reads TGTGCCACCAGCAGAGGAGGGACAGGGGCTGATGGCTACACCTTC. It codes for CATSRGGTGADGYTF. Full variable domain (outside the CDR3, taken from reference TRBV15 and TRBJ1-2): DAMVIQNPRYQVTQFGKPVTLSCSQTLNHNVMYWYQQKSSQAPKLLFHYYDKDFNNEADTPDNFQSRRPNTSFCFLDIRSPGLGDTAMYLCATSRGGTGADGYTFGSGTRLTVV.

V usage is TRBV7-6 and J usage is TRBJ1-3; TRBD1 might be the D (6 bases). The V end was cut by 1 base, the J end by 0 bases, with 7 bases between. The CDR3 length is 15 residues. Germline CDR1 reads SGHVS; CDR2 reads FNYEAQ. The chain's CDR3 is CASSLGGHSGNTIYF. CDR3 coding DNA: TGTGCCAGCAGCTTAGGGGGACACTCTGGAAACACCATATATTTT.

This chain uses TRBV15 with TRBJ2-5; D gene unclear. The V end lost 0 bases, the J end lost 3 bases, and 11 bases lay between the germline ends. From germline, CDR1 is LNHNV and CDR2 YYDKDF (reference sequence). This CDR3 is built from 15 residues. DNA of the CDR3: TGTGCCACCAGCAGAGATCAGAGGCCGGAAGAGACCCAGTACTTC. Amino acid sequence: CATSRDQRPEETQYF.

The rearrangement links TRBV2 to TRBJ1-5, with D tentatively TRBD1 (5 bases). The CDR3 sequence is 13 residues long. Germline loops: CDR1 SNHLY, CDR2 FYNNEI. Trimming took 4 bases from V and 5 from J, leaving 9 bases between them. CDR3 amino acids: CASSAGHDQPQHF. CDR3 bases: TGTGCCAGCAGTGCAGGGCATGATCAGCCCCAGCATTTT.

V gene TRBV19 combines with J gene TRBJ2-3; unclear D gene. This CDR3 comprises 15 residues. Germline CDR1 reads LNHDA; CDR2 reads SQIVND (reference sequence). V lost 3 bases and J 2 bases, leaving 12 bases between the germline ends. CDR3 sequence: CASSMMAGPTDTQYF. Written as DNA, the CDR3 is TGTGCCAGTAGTATGATGGCTGGGCCCACAGATACGCAGTATTTT.

Of note for this clone: The sample holds other DNA sequences that translate to the same CDR3. J is TRBJ2-1 and V is TRBV28, with 9 bases that match TRBD1. The V and J ends lost 7 bases and 6 bases, in that order; junction bases with no gene match: 7. The germline gives CDR1 MDHEN, CDR2 SYDVKM. The CDR3 extends over 14 amino acids. CDR3 nucleotides: TGTGCCAGCACATCCGGGGGACAGGGCAATGAGCAGTTCTTC. It codes for CASTSGGQGNEQFF.

This rearrangement joins TRBV6-5 to TRBJ1-5; TRBD1 might be the D (6 bases). V lost 5 bases, J lost 8 bases, and 16 bases lay in between. CDR1 is MNHEY, CDR2 SVGAGI, per germline. The CDR3 runs 14 residues. The CDR3 DNA reads as TGTGCCAGCAGTGAATCCGCAGGGGTTAAGCCCCAGCATTTT. This encodes CASSESAGVKPQHF.

The J gene is TRBJ1-5, the V gene TRBV28; 7 bases align to TRBD1. Germline CDR1 and CDR2: MDHEN and SYDVKM. CDR3 length equals 14 residues. V shed 7 bases, J shed 1 base, and the junction held 4 bases outside the gene matches. The CDR3 sequence: CASTPTGSNQPQHF. CDR3 bases: TGTGCCAGCACCCCGACAGGGAGCAATCAGCCCCAGCATTTT.

The CDR3, as DNA: TGCGCCAGCAGACAGAGGAACACCGGGGAGCTGTTTTTT. As protein: CASRQRNTGELFF. This sequence joins TRBV5-1 and TRBJ2-2; D gene ambiguous. Trimming pared 5 bases from V and 1 base from J, leaving 6 bases between. CDR1 and CDR2 (germline): SGHRS, YFSETQ. There are 13 residues in the CDR3.

The CDR3 sequence: CATSRDSGASQPQHF. The CDR3 region has the DNA TGTGCCACCAGCAGAGATTCAGGGGCAAGTCAGCCCCAGCATTTT. This chain uses TRBV15 with TRBJ1-5, with a tentative D call TRBD1 (6 bases). Trimming cost V 0 bases and J 6 bases, with 12 bases left between them. Germline CDR1 is LNHNV and CDR2 is YYDKDF (reference sequence). The CDR3 covers 15 residues.

V and J are TRBV11-3 and TRBJ2-1; D is undetermined. The CDR3 has 14 residues. CDR1 is SGHNT and CDR2 is YENEEA in the germline V gene. The V and J ends lost 6 bases and 3 bases respectively, with 12 bases between them. CDR3 residues: CASSLVPIYNEQFF. The CDR3 DNA follows: TGTGCCAGCAGTCTCGTACCAATCTACAATGAGCAGTTCTTC.

The chain couples TRBV29-1 to TRBJ2-3, with a tentative D call TRBD2 (6 bases). V was pared by 2 bases and J by 3 bases, with 18 bases between. The CDR3 runs to 16 residues. Germline CDR1 is SQVTM and CDR2 is ANQGSEA. The CDR3 is CSVESLHGGTTDTQYF. The CDR3, as DNA: TGCAGCGTTGAATCCTTGCATGGGGGGACTACAGATACGCAGTATTTT.

This clone has a single count. The rearrangement links TRBV7-9 to TRBJ2-3, with TRBD1 as a possible D gene (6 bases). Trimming took 2 bases from V and 1 from J, leaving 10 bases between them. Germline values: CDR1 SEHNR, CDR2 FQNEAQ (reference sequence). The CDR3 is 15 amino acids. In nucleotides, the CDR3 is TGTGCCAGCAGCTTACGAGGGGGTCGCACAGATACGCAGTATTTT. It specifies CASSLRGGRTDTQYF.

The chain has TRBV9 and TRBJ2-4; the D call may be TRBD1 or TRBD2 (5 bases each). CDR1 SGDLS and CDR2 YYNGEE come from the germline V gene. V was cut by 3 bases and J by 2 bases, with 12 bases left in between. The CDR3 covers 15 residues. The CDR3 DNA reads TGTGCCAGCAGCGCCCCCGGGACGACCAAAAACATTCAGTACTTC. It is translated as CASSAPGTTKNIQYF. Full variable domain (missing parts from reference TRBV9 and TRBJ2-4): DSGVTQTPKHLITATGQRVTLRCSPRSGDLSVYWYQQSLDQGLQFLIQYYNGEERAKGNILERFSAQQFPDLHSELNLSSLELGDSALYFCASSAPGTTKNIQYFGAGTRLSVL.

This sequence joins TRBV6-6 and TRBJ2-3, with D hard to call. Trimming took off 6 bases at V and 1 base at J, with 17 bases between the two ends. This CDR3 spans 16 amino acids. Germline V gene data show CDR1 as MNHNY and CDR2 as SVGAGI (reference sequence). This chain's CDR3 is CASSPFDIRGTDTQYF. The CDR3 DNA follows: TGTGCCAGCAGCCCCTTCGACATTCGGGGCACAGATACGCAGTATTTT.

The CDR3 protein is CASSDQTQGELFF. The CDR3 bases are TGTGCCAGCTCCGATCAGACCCAGGGGGAACTGTTTTTT. The rearrangement uses TRBV7-9 and TRBJ1-4; the match to TRBD1 covers 7 bases. The germline CDR1 and CDR2 sequences are SEHNR and FQNEAQ (reference sequence). V was pared by 8 bases and J by 12 bases, with 12 bases of the junction left unmatched. The CDR3 spans 13 residues. Looking up the rest from reference TRBV7-9 and TRBJ1-4 gives the full variable domain: DTGVSQNPRHKITKRGQNVTFRCDPISEHNRLYWYRQTLGQGPEFLTYFQNEAQLEKSRLLSDRFSAERPKGSFSTLEIQRTEQGDSAMYLCASSDQTQGELFFGSGTQLSVL.